One sample yielded the 15 T cell receptor beta chains listed below, sequenced in a study of T-cell memory formation after mild COVID-19. TCRdb called the 5' RACE reads again in MiXCR, with one record for every CDR3 protein. The sample consists of 410,000 or so distinct CDR3 sequences, roughly a quarter of them appearing once. The sample was PBMCs or a T cell subset sorted from them (not recorded which). The receptors derive from an adult woman who had mild COVID-19 (a few samples of this study predate the infection). Cell type and time point are not known.

This chain uses TRBV6-5 with TRBJ2-7; 10 nucleotides line up with TRBD1. The V gene end was trimmed by 4 bases and the J gene end by 6 bases; junction bases not matched to a gene: 9. Germline values: CDR1 MNHEY, CDR2 SVGAGI. The CDR3 is made up of 15 amino acids. The CDR3 DNA reads as TGTGCCAGCAGTTCCTACGGGACAGGGGTTGGCGAGCAGTACTTC. Translation gives CASSSYGTGVGEQYF.

J is TRBJ1-2 and V is TRBV7-9; tentative D call: TRBD1 (5 bases). This CDR3 spans 11 amino acids. Trimming removed 9 bases from V and 6 bases from J, with 11 bases in between. Per the germline V gene, CDR1 is SEHNR and CDR2 is FQNEAQ (reference sequence). The CDR3 nucleotides read TGTGCCAGTGCGGGACCCGATGGCTACACCTTC. It is translated as CASAGPDGYTF.

This clonotype was recorded at least ten times. The rearrangement uses TRBV7-2 and TRBJ1-5; D is ambiguous. The CDR3 covers 17 residues. Deletions cut 1 base from V and 0 bases from J, with 13 bases between. Germline-derived CDR1 and CDR2 are SGHTA and FQGNSA. The CDR3 DNA follows: TGTGCCAGCAGCTTAGGAGTGGACCGTTATAGCAATCAGCCCCAGCATTTT. It specifies CASSLGVDRYSNQPQHF. The complete variable domain, with remaining parts taken from reference TRBV7-2 and TRBJ1-5, reads GAGVSQSPSNKVTEKGKDVELRCDPISGHTALYWYRQSLGQGLEFLIYFQGNSAPDKSGLPSDRFSAERTGGSVSTLTIQRTQQEDSAVYLCASSLGVDRYSNQPQHFGDGTRLSIL.

This clonotype was picked up a small number of times. This rearrangement joins TRBV7-7 to TRBJ2-1, with D perhaps being TRBD1 or TRBD2 (5 bases each). This CDR3 contains 16 residues. Germline V gives CDR1 SSHAT, CDR2 FNYEAQ (reference sequence). Trimming took off 5 bases at V and 0 bases at J, with 14 bases between the two ends. The CDR3 here is CASSPKAGSSYNEQFF. CDR3 coding DNA: TGTGCCAGCAGCCCCAAGGCAGGGAGCTCCTACAATGAGCAGTTCTTC.

The V and J genes are TRBV18 and TRBJ2-1; 9 bases agree with TRBD1. The ends lost 4 bases at V and 7 bases at J; junction bases unmatched: 14. The CDR3 length is 17 residues. The V gene's germline CDR1 is KGHSH and CDR2 LQKENI. CDR3 nucleotide sequence: TGTGCCAGCTCACGTCAGCCCCCGGGACAGGGATCAAATGAGCAGTTCTTC. It is translated as CASSRQPPGQGSNEQFF.

The sample holds a few counts of this clonotype. The chain recombines TRBV12-3 or TRBV12-4 with TRBJ1-1; no firm D call. The length of the CDR3 is 15 residues. Trimming pared 1 base from V and 0 bases from J, leaving 9 bases between. CDR3 region: CASSLGGSVNTEAFF. The CDR3 DNA follows: TGTGCCAGCAGTTTAGGGGGTTCGGTGAACACTGAAGCTTTCTTT.

The gene calls are TRBV5-1 and TRBJ2-5, with 10 positions matching TRBD1. The ends lost 3 bases at V and 5 bases at J; junction bases unmatched: 7. This CDR3 comprises 15 residues. CDR1 is SGHRS, CDR2 YFSETQ, per germline. Here the CDR3 DNA reads TGCGCCAGCAGCTCGGGACAGGGGATAATGGAGACCCAGTACTTC. This sequence encodes CASSSGQGIMETQYF.

This clonotype was picked up a small number of times. The rearrangement links TRBV7-9 to TRBJ2-3; TRBD2 matches at 12 bases. Germline-derived CDR1 and CDR2 are SEHNR and FQNEAQ (reference sequence). J lost 6 bases, V lost 3 bases, and 4 bases had no gene match. The CDR3 consists of 15 residues. The CDR3 protein is CASSFRLAGDDTQYF. For the CDR3, the DNA is TGTGCCAGCAGCTTCCGACTAGCGGGGGATGATACGCAGTATTTT.

J is TRBJ2-2 and V is TRBV7-9; D unresolved. V dropped 3 bases and J dropped 5 bases, with 7 bases sitting between them. The CDR3 extends over 13 amino acids. Germline CDR1 reads SEHNR; CDR2 reads FQNEAQ (reference sequence). CDR3 protein: CASSFHQTGELFF. Written as DNA, the CDR3 is TGTGCCAGCAGCTTTCACCAAACCGGGGAGCTGTTTTTT.

The chain recombines TRBV25-1 with TRBJ2-3, with TRBD2 as a possible D gene (5 bases). The CDR3 totals 16 residues. Germline V gene data show CDR1 as MGHDK and CDR2 as SYGVNS. V was clipped by 5 bases and J by 2 bases, with 17 bases between them. Here the CDR3 DNA reads TGTGCCAGCAGTCGGAGGCGGGCCGGGCCCACAGATACGCAGTATTTT. As protein: CASSRRRAGPTDTQYF.

This clonotype was seen a few times. The gene calls are TRBV29-1 and TRBJ1-1; TRBD1 matches at 8 bases. J lost 1 base, V lost 4 bases, and 2 bases had no gene match. The CDR3 is 13 amino acids. Germline CDR1 reads SQVTM; CDR2 reads ANQGSEA. The CDR3 protein is CSVVGQGNTEAFF. Written as DNA, the CDR3 is TGCAGCGTTGTTGGACAGGGGAACACTGAAGCTTTCTTT.

The genes are TRBV2 and TRBJ2-5; a possible D gene is TRBD2 (5 bases). Germline-derived CDR1 and CDR2 are SNHLY and FYNNEI. The CDR3 runs 13 residues. Trimming pared 2 bases from V and 5 bases from J, leaving 9 bases between. DNA of the CDR3: TGTGCCAGCAGTGAACTACCGGGGGAGACCCAGTACTTC. Protein: CASSELPGETQYF.

The gene calls are TRBV27 and TRBJ1-1, with a tentative D call TRBD1 (6 bases). The CDR3 spans 13 residues. Per the germline V gene, CDR1 is MNHEY and CDR2 is SMNVEV (reference sequence). V was shortened by 4 bases and J by 11 bases, with 17 bases between the two germline ends. The CDR3 here is CASSSGGFVGAFF. CDR3 in DNA: TGTGCCAGCAGTTCCGGGGGCTTCGTGGGGGCTTTCTTT.

This chain connects TRBV6-2 or TRBV6-3 to TRBJ2-7, with 14 bases fitting TRBD2. CDR3 length equals 13 residues. The germline V gene encodes CDR1 MNHEY and CDR2 SVGEGT. The junction had 6 bases not matched to a gene; V was cut back by 5 bases and J by 12 bases. CDR3 residues: CASSPGTSGSLYF. The CDR3 nucleotides are TGTGCCAGCAGTCCCGGGACTAGCGGGAGTTTGTACTTC.

The V call is TRBV4-1, the J call TRBJ2-2, with D possibly TRBD2 on 6 matching bases. Trimming left V 0 bases short and J 5 bases short, with 7 bases between. Germline V gene lookup returns CDR1 MGHRA and CDR2 YSYEKL. CDR3 length: 14 amino acids. Written as DNA, the CDR3 is TGCGCCAGCAGCCAAGACGGGGGAACCGGGGAGCTGTTTTTT. Amino acid sequence: CASSQDGGTGELFF.